These 25 T cell receptor beta chains were all obtained from the same sample, sequenced in a study of blood T cell repertoires in COVID-19. This table comes from immunoSEQ multiplex PCR, and its TCRdb copy is limited to in-frame clones, with some not included. The table shows roughly 170,000 clones, with roughly 85% occurring only once. Sequencing was done on a sample of peripheral blood. These receptors were taken from a woman between 50 and 59 years old with COVID-19, enrolled during active disease.

The chain couples TRBV5-1 to TRBJ2-3, with 10 bases identical to TRBD2. Germline values: CDR1 SGHRS, CDR2 YFSETQ. The CDR3 contains 14 residues. J lost 4 bases, V lost 4 bases, and 3 bases had no gene match. Here the CDR3 DNA reads TGCGCCAGCAGCCTAGCGGGGGAATCAGATACGCAGTATTTT. Its translation is CASSLAGESDTQYF.

CDR3 in DNA: TGCGCCAGCACCTACAGCAGGGGCAATGAGCAGTTCTTC. Translating gives CASTYSRGNEQFF. The chain uses TRBV4-1 and TRBJ2-1; D perhaps matches TRBD1 (6 bases). CDR3 length: 13 amino acids. CDR1 is MGHRA, CDR2 YSYEKL, per germline. The V gene lost 7 bases and the J gene lost 6 bases, with 13 bases spanning the gap.

CDR3 sequence: CATKKGGADTQYF. The CDR3 nucleotides read TGTGCCACCAAAAAGGGGGGGGCAGATACGCAGTATTTT. This chain joins TRBV6-5 and TRBJ2-3, with D perhaps TRBD2 (7 bases). V lost 10 bases and J lost 4, with 15 bases in between. Germline V gene data show CDR1 as MNHEY and CDR2 as SVGAGI. The CDR3 loop spans 13 amino acids.

This chain uses TRBV15 with TRBJ2-6; D is possibly TRBD1 (5 bases). The V end was cut by 2 bases, the J end by 0 bases, with 14 bases between. The germline gives CDR1 LNHNV, CDR2 YYDKDF (reference sequence). The CDR3 totals 18 residues. CDR3 nucleotide sequence: TGTGCCACCAGCAGACAGTCGACAGCTAGCTCTGGGGCCAACGTCCTGACTTTC. Residues: CATSRQSTASSGANVLTF. Full variable domain (rest looked up from reference TRBV15 and TRBJ2-6): DAMVIQNPRYQVTQFGKPVTLSCSQTLNHNVMYWYQQKSSQAPKLLFHYYDKDFNNEADTPDNFQSRRPNTSFCFLDIRSPGLGDTAMYLCATSRQSTASSGANVLTFGAGSRLTVL.

The chain combines TRBV4-2 with TRBJ2-1, with D perhaps matching TRBD1 (6 bases). CDR3 size: 15 residues. With 5 bases removed from V and 0 bases from J, the gap between germline ends came to 11 bases. Germline CDR1 is LGHNA and CDR2 is YNFKEQ. CDR3 in amino acids: CASSRTADSYNEQFF. CDR3 in DNA: TGTGCCAGCAGCAGGACAGCTGACTCCTACAATGAGCAGTTCTTC.

The rearrangement links TRBV7-9 to TRBJ2-7; D gene ambiguous. The CDR3 length is 12 residues. V gave up 5 bases and J gave up 4 bases, with 9 bases separating them. The germline V gene encodes CDR1 SEHNR and CDR2 FQNEAQ (reference sequence). The CDR3 here is CASSVDLYEQYF. In DNA form, the CDR3 reads TGTGCCAGCAGCGTCGACTTGTACGAGCAGTACTTC.

The chain carries TRBV6-2 or TRBV6-3 and TRBJ1-2, with 7 bases aligning to TRBD1. Germline assignment: CDR1 MNHEY and CDR2 SVGEGT. The CDR3 length is 16 residues. V lost 6 bases and J lost 4; bases outside the gene matches: 14. CDR3 protein: CASSQPGTALLYGYTF. Written as DNA, the CDR3 is TGTGCCAGCAGCCAACCCGGGACAGCACTACTCTATGGCTACACCTTC.

CDR3 residues: CASSPPLEYGELFF. The CDR3 DNA reads as TGTGCCAGCAGCCCCCCGTTGGAGTACGGGGAGCTGTTTTTT. The V and J genes are TRBV7-9 and TRBJ2-2; D ambiguous. The CDR3 is 14 amino acids. The germline V gene has CDR1 SEHNR and CDR2 FQNEAQ (reference sequence). With 5 bases removed from V and 7 bases from J, the gap between germline ends came to 14 bases.

This clone showed up just once. V gene TRBV9 combines with J gene TRBJ1-5, with 7 bases matching TRBD1. J was trimmed by 3 bases and V by 0 bases; bases with no gene match: 3. The CDR3 totals 15 residues. The germline V gene encodes CDR1 SGDLS and CDR2 YYNGEE. The CDR3 reads CASSVAGTDNQPQHF. Written as DNA, the CDR3 is TGTGCCAGCAGCGTAGCAGGGACAGACAATCAGCCCCAGCATTTT.

This clone appeared once. This chain uses TRBV3-1 (or the pseudogene TRBV3-2) with TRBJ2-3; TRBD2 matches 8 bases. Germline CDR1 and CDR2: LGHDT and YNNKEL (reference sequence). Trimming cost V 5 bases and J 8 bases; bases outside gene matches: 21. The CDR3 has 18 amino acids. CDR3 protein: CASSIRSGSGGRSGTQYF. DNA of the CDR3: TGTGCCAGCAGCATCAGATCAGGGAGCGGGGGCCGTAGTGGTACGCAGTATTTT.

The CDR3: CASSSKPLTGRNSPLHF. CDR3 nucleotide sequence: TGTGCCAGCAGTTCTAAGCCCTTGACAGGGAGGAATTCACCCCTCCACTTT. The chain couples TRBV9 to TRBJ1-6; 7 positions match TRBD1. Looked up from germline, CDR1 is SGDLS and CDR2 is YYNGEE. CDR3 size: 17 residues. J was trimmed by 7 bases and V by 5 bases; bases with no gene match: 15.

The CDR3, as DNA: TGCGCCAGCAGGGACACCCATGCTGGCTACACCTTC. As protein: CASRDTHAGYTF. V is TRBV5-1 and J is TRBJ1-2; tentative D call: TRBD1 (5 bases). Germline V gene sequence: CDR1 SGHRS, CDR2 YFSETQ. The CDR3 loop spans 12 amino acids. Trimming left V 5 bases short and J 7 bases short, with 12 bases between.

V gene TRBV29-1 combines with J gene TRBJ2-3; TRBD1 matches 9 bases. The CDR3 covers 15 residues. CDR1 is SQVTM, CDR2 ANQGSEA, per germline. J was trimmed by 6 bases and V by 1 base; bases with no gene match: 8. Here the CDR3 DNA reads TGCAGCGTTGAAGGACAGACAGGGGGATTGGATACGCAGTATTTT. Translation: CSVEGQTGGLDTQYF.

V gene TRBV27 combines with J gene TRBJ2-7; the D gene is possibly TRBD2 (5 bases). This CDR3 has 14 amino acids. CDR1 is MNHEY and CDR2 is SMNVEV in the germline V gene (reference sequence). V lost 0 bases and J 6 bases, leaving 12 bases between the germline ends. CDR3 in amino acids: CASSLSITAGEQYF. The CDR3 DNA reads TGTGCCAGCAGTTTATCGATTACGGCGGGCGAGCAGTACTTC.

V is TRBV5-1 and J is TRBJ2-2; the D gene is possibly TRBD1 (5 bases). V was trimmed by 0 bases and J by 0 bases, leaving 9 bases between them. CDR3 size: 16 residues. Germline V gene data show CDR1 as SGHRS and CDR2 as YFSETQ. The CDR3 here is CASSLARQSNTGELFF. CDR3 coding DNA: TGCGCCAGCAGCTTGGCTCGACAGTCGAACACCGGGGAGCTGTTTTTT. The variable domain in full, completed from reference TRBV5-1 and TRBJ2-2, reads KAGVTQTPRYLIKTRGQQVTLSCSPISGHRSVSWYQQTPGQGLQFLFEYFSETQRNKGNFPGRFSGRQFSNSRSEMNVSTLELGDSALYLCASSLARQSNTGELFFGEGSRLTVL.

The gene calls are TRBV9 and TRBJ1-1, with 8 nucleotides matching TRBD1. From germline, CDR1 is SGDLS and CDR2 YYNGEE. The CDR3 totals 16 residues. The V segment lost 3 bases and the J segment 7 bases; nucleotides outside the gene matches: 14. Written as DNA, the CDR3 is TGTGCCAGCAGCGCCATAGTAGGACAGGGCGTTAGTGAAGCTTTCTTT. Translated: CASSAIVGQGVSEAFF.

The genes are TRBV5-4 and TRBJ2-2; TRBD2 aligns across 14 bases. CDR1 and CDR2 from the germline V gene are SGHNT and YYREEE (reference sequence). This CDR3 is built from 16 residues. J was trimmed by 8 bases and V by 4 bases; bases with no gene match: 7. CDR3 protein: CASSTGTSGGEGELFF. The DNA for the CDR3 is TGTGCCAGCAGCACCGGGACTAGCGGGGGCGAGGGGGAGCTGTTTTTT. The variable domain in full, with the rest retrieved from reference TRBV5-4 and TRBJ2-2, is ETGVTQSPTHLIKTRGQQVTLRCSSQSGHNTVSWYQQALGQGPQFIFQYYREEENGRGNFPPRFSGLQFPNYSSELNVNALELDDSALYLCASSTGTSGGEGELFFGEGSRLTVL.

The chain recombines TRBV10-3 with TRBJ1-1, with D possibly matching TRBD1 (6 bases). The ends were cut back, 2 bases at V and 4 bases at J, with 17 bases in the middle. Germline V lookup: CDR1 ENHRY, CDR2 SYGVKD. The length of the CDR3 is 16 residues. Here the CDR3 DNA reads TGTGCCATCAGTGAGGATCGTGGGGGCGGGTCCACTGAAGCTTTCTTT. This translates into CAISEDRGGGSTEAFF.

The chain links TRBV7-3 to TRBJ2-3, with 10 positions matching TRBD2. In germline, CDR1 is SGHTA, CDR2 FQGTGA. CDR3 length: 13 amino acids. J lost 5 bases, V lost 5 bases, and 1 base had no gene match. DNA for the CDR3: TGTGCCAGCAGCAGACTAGCGGGAGATACGCAGTATTTT. Protein: CASSRLAGDTQYF.

The chain employs TRBV19 and TRBJ1-4, with D uncertain. The V end lost 4 bases, the J end lost 4 bases, and 10 bases lay between the germline ends. Germline V gene lookup returns CDR1 LNHDA and CDR2 SQIVND (reference sequence). The CDR3 extends over 14 amino acids. CDR3 in DNA: TGTGCCAGTAGTAGGCCGGGGATTAATGAAAAACTGTTTTTT. Translated: CASSRPGINEKLFF.

The V call is TRBV19, the J call TRBJ2-7; 8 nucleotides align to TRBD1. CDR3 length equals 16 residues. With V trimmed by 11 bases and J by 3 bases, 18 bases remained unmatched. Per the germline V gene, CDR1 is LNHDA and CDR2 is SQIVND (reference sequence). Here the CDR3 reads CAPGSRGRRVGYEQYF. CDR3 in DNA: TGTGCCCCAGGGTCCAGGGGGCGCCGCGTTGGCTACGAGCAGTACTTC.

This clone was counted between two and nine times. The same CDR3 arises from other DNA sequences in this sample as well. The CDR3 loop is CASSQDPGTGRYGYTF. CDR3 nucleotide sequence: TGCGCCAGCAGCCAAGACCCCGGGACAGGCCGCTATGGCTACACCTTC. This chain links TRBV4-1 with TRBJ1-2; 8 positions match TRBD1. Germline CDR1 reads MGHRA; CDR2 reads YSYEKL. The CDR3 is made up of 16 amino acids. Trimming at V came to 0 bases and at J to 4 bases, leaving 7 bases not matched to a gene.

This clone was seen more than once but under ten times. The genes are TRBV3-1 (or the pseudogene TRBV3-2) and TRBJ2-7, with D perhaps TRBD2 (5 bases). The V gene's germline CDR1 is LGHDT and CDR2 YNNKEL (reference sequence). The CDR3 runs 15 residues. Trimming shortened V by 0 bases and J by 0 bases, and 9 bases separated the two germline ends. CDR3 nucleotides: TGTGCCAGCAGCCAAGAAGCGGTGGGCTCCTACGAGCAGTACTTC. Protein sequence: CASSQEAVGSYEQYF.

The V call is TRBV4-3, the J call TRBJ2-5; 8 nucleotides align to TRBD1. Germline CDR1 LGHNA, CDR2 YSLEER. After removal of 6 bases from V and 5 bases from J, the junction contained 14 bases not matched to a gene. This CDR3 spans 16 amino acids. DNA of the CDR3: TGCGCCAGCAGTCCCCTGGCACAGGGGGGCGGCGAGACCCAGTACTTC. Protein product: CASSPLAQGGGETQYF.

The gene calls are TRBV9 and TRBJ1-2; D gene uncertain. The CDR3 spans 13 residues. Germline V CDR1 and CDR2: SGDLS, YYNGEE. With 0 bases removed from V and 4 bases from J, the gap between germline ends came to 7 bases. CDR3 DNA: TGTGCCAGCAGCGTAGGGGAGATCTATGGCTACACCTTC. It yields the protein CASSVGEIYGYTF.